What follows describes a single T cell receptor beta chain. Its antigen is as yet unknown. Germline CDR1 reads SEHNR; CDR2 reads FQNEAQ (reference sequence). The CDR3 has 14 residues. V lost 5 bases, J lost 3 bases, and 13 bases lay in between. These data belong to a study of shared clonotypes between healthy human individuals. It was into CD45RA+ naive and CD45RA-negative memory subsets that the CD4+ cells were split. An assay was performed, and its level was deep. The input for sorted-subset replicate PCRs was around 0.2 ug DNA, 25,000 to 35,000 T cell genomes. The table came from immunoSEQ multiplex PCR; TCRdb's copy has only in-frame clones and leaves some out. The table shows some 2 million clones, with 90% to 95% occurring only once. Study observations and caveats: Naive CD4 clonotypes were shared across a few donors at 5% to 6%.

Sequences were obtained from naive CD4+ T cells sorted from blood. Subset indicated: CD45RA+ positively selected. This rearrangement joins TRBV7-9 to TRBJ2-5; D gene unclear. This TCR was recovered from a man in his late teens or twenties in good health. The CDR3 sequence is CASSPTRQKETQYF. CDR3 nucleotide sequence: TGTGCCAGCAGCCCCACCCGGCAGAAAGAGACCCAGTACTTC. The whole variable domain, filled in from reference TRBV7-9 and TRBJ2-5, reads DTGVSQNPRHKITKRGQNVTFRCDPISEHNRLYWYRQTLGQGPEFLTYFQNEAQLEKSRLLSDRFSAERPKGSFSTLEIQRTEQGDSAMYLCASSPTRQKETQYFGPGTRLLVL.